This TCR beta chain was recovered during a study of blood T cell repertoires in COVID-19. Study-wide context: The United States, Italy and Spain provided the acute and convalescent COVID-19 samples. T cells, B-cell-depleted T cells, or PBMCs supplied cDNA or gDNA.

In the authors' methods: Estimation of nucleated cell counts was performed using reference gene primer amplification. Clones were sequenced by immunoSEQ multiplex PCR, and TCRdb holds only the in-frame ones, with some missing. D and trimming come from the DNA, and the V and J calls and clone size come from that table. The table records around 240,000 clones, approximately 84% of them present only once. CDR3 length: 17 amino acids. Germline V lookup: CDR1 SGDLS, CDR2 YYNGEE. Trimming cost V 4 bases and J 5 bases; bases outside gene matches: 12. Sequenced material: peripheral blood. The chain carries TRBV9 and TRBJ1-6; 7 bases fit TRBD1. The TCR sequence derives from a man in his forties with acute or convalescent COVID-19. Written as DNA, the CDR3 is TGTGCCAGCAGCTCCCCACGGGGAGGACAGGATAATTCACCCCTCCACTTT. Translating it yields CASSSPRGGQDNSPLHF.